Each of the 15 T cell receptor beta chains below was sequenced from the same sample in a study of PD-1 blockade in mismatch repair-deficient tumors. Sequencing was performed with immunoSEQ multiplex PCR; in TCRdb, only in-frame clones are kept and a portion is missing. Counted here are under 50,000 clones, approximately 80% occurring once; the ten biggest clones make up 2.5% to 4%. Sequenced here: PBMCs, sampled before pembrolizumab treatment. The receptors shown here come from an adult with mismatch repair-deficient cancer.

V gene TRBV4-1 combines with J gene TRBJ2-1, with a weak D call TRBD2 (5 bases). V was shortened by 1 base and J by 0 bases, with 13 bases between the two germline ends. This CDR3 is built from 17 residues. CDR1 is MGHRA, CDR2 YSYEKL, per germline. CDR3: CASSQATSFSSYNEQFF. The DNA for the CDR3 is TGCGCCAGCAGCCAAGCCACTAGTTTCAGCTCCTACAATGAGCAGTTCTTC.

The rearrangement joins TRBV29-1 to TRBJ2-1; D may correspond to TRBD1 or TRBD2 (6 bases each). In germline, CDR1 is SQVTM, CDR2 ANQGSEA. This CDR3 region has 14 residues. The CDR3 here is CSPSALGGYNEQFF. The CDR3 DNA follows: TGCAGTCCTAGCGCCTTAGGGGGTTACAATGAGCAGTTCTTC.

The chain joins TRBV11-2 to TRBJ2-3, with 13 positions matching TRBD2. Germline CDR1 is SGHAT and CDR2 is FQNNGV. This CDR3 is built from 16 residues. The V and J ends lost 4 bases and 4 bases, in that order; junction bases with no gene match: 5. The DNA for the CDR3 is TGTGCCAGCAGCTCAGGACTAGCGGGAGAGGCAGATACGCAGTATTTT. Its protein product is CASSSGLAGEADTQYF.

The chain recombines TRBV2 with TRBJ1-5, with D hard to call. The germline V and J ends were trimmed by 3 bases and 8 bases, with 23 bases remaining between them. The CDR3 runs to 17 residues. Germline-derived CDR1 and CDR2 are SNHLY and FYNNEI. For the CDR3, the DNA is TGTGCCAGCAGTGACATATCGGGGATGAGGCGTTCAGAGCCCCAGCATTTT. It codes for CASSDISGMRRSEPQHF.

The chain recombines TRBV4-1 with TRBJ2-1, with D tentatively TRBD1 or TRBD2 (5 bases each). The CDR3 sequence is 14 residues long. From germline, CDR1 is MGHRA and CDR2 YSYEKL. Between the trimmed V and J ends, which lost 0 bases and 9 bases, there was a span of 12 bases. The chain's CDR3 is CASSQEQVEGEQFF. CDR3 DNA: TGCGCCAGCAGCCAAGAACAGGTAGAGGGTGAGCAGTTCTTC.

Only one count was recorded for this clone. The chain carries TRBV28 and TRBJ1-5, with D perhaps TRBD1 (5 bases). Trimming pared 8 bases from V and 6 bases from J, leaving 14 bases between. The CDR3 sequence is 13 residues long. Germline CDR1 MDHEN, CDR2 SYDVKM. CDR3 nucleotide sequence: TGTGCCAGCCGGGGTCCAGGGACTCAGCCCCAGCATTTT. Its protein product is CASRGPGTQPQHF.

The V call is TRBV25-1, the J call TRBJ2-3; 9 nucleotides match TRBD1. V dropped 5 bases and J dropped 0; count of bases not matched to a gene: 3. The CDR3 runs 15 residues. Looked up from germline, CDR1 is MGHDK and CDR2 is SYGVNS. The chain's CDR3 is CASSRGQGSTDTQYF. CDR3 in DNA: TGTGCCAGCAGTCGGGGACAGGGCAGCACAGATACGCAGTATTTT.

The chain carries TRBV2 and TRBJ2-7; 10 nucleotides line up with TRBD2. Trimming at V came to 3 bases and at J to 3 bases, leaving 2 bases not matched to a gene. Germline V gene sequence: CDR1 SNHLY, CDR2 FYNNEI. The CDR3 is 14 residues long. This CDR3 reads CASSDPSGSYEQYF. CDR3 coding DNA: TGTGCCAGCAGTGACCCTAGCGGGAGCTACGAGCAGTACTTC.

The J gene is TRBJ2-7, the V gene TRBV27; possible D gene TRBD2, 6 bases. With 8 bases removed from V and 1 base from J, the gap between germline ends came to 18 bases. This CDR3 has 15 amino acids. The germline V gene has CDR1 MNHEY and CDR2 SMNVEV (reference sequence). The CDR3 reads CASGLLGGSSYEQYF. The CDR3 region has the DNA TGTGCCAGCGGCCTCCTTGGAGGGTCGTCCTACGAGCAGTACTTC.

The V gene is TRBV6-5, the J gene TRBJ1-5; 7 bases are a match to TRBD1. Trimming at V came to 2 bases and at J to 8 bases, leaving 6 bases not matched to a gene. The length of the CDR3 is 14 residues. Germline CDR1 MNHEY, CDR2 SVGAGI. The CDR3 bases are TGTGCCAGCAGTTACCGGGGTCAGGGGGAGCCCCAGCATTTT. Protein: CASSYRGQGEPQHF.

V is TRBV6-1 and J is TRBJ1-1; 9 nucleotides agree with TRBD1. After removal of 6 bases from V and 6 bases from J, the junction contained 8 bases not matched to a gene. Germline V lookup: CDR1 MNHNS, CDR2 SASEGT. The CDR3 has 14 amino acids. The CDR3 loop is CASRPGDRVSEAFF. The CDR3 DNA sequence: TGTGCCAGCAGGCCTGGGGACAGGGTCTCTGAAGCTTTCTTT.

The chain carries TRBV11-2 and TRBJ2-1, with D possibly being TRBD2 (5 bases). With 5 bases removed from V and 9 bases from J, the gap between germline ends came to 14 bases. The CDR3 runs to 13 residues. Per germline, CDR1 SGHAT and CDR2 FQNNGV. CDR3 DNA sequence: TGTGCCAGCAGCATCTACGGGGTGGGTGAGCAGTTCTTC. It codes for CASSIYGVGEQFF.

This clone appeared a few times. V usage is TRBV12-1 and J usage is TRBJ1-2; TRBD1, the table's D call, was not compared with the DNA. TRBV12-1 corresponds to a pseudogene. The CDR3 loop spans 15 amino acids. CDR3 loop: CASSQNLTGQYGYTF. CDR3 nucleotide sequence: TGTGCCAGCAGCCAAAACTTGACAGGCCAGTATGGCTACACCTTC.

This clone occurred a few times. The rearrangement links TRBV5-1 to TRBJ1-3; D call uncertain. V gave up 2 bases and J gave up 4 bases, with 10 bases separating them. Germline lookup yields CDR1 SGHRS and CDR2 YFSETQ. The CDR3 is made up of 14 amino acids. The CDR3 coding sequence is TGCGCCAGCAGCTTTTCGACCGAAGGAAACACCATATATTTT. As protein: CASSFSTEGNTIYF.

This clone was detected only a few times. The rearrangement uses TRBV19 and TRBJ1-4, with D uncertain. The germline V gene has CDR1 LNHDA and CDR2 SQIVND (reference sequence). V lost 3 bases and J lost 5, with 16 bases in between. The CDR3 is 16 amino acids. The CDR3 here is CASSIARSVANEKLFF. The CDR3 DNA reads TGTGCCAGTAGTATTGCAAGGTCAGTTGCGAATGAAAAACTGTTTTTT.